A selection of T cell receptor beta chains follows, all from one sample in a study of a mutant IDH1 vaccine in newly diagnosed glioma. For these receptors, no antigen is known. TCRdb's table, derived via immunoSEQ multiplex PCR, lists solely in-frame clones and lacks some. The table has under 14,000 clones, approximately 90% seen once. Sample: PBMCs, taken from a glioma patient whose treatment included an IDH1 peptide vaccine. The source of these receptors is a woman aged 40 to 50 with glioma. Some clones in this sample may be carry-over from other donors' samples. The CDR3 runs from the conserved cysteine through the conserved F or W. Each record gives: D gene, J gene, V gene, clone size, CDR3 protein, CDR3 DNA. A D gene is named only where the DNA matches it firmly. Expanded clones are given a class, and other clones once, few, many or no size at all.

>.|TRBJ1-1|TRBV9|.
CASSVGSGNTEAFF
TGTGCCAGCAGCGTAGGCTCTGGGAACACTGAAGCTTTCTTT
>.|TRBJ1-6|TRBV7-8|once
CASSLAGVQNSPLHF
TGTGCCAGCAGCTTAGCAGGGGTTCAAAATTCACCCCTCCACTTT
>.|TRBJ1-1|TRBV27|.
CASSPEQITNTEAFF
TGTGCCAGCAGTCCGGAACAGATCACGAACACTGAAGCTTTCTTT
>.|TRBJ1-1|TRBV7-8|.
CASSLAKGFEAFF
TGTGCCAGCAGCTTAGCCAAGGGGTTTGAAGCTTTCTTT
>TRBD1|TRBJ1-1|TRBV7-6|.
CASSPRTGRTEAFF
TGTGCCAGCAGCCCAAGGACAGGGAGGACTGAAGCTTTCTTT
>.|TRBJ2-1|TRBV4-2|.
CASSQDLSSYNEQFF
TGTGCCAGCAGCCAAGACCTTAGCTCCTACAATGAGCAGTTCTTC
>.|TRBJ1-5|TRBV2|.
CASNGFGGNQPQHF
TGTGCCAGCAATGGGTTCGGGGGCAATCAGCCCCAGCATTTT
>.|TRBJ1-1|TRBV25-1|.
CASRQGRGTEAFF
TGTGCCAGCAGGCAGGGGAGAGGAACTGAAGCTTTCTTT
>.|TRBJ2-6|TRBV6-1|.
CASSPGAGANVLTF
TGTGCCAGCAGTCCAGGGGCTGGGGCCAACGTCCTGACTTTC
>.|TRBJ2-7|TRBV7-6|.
CASSSYSSYEQYF
TGTGCCAGCAGCTCCTATTCATCCTACGAGCAGTACTTC
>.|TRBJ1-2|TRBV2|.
CASSAEDSAILGYTF
TGTGCCAGCAGTGCCGAGGACTCGGCTATCTTAGGCTACACCTTC
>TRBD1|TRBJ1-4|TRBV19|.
CASSTPRQGQANEKLFF
TGTGCCAGTAGTACGCCCCGACAGGGTCAAGCTAATGAAAAACTGTTTTTT
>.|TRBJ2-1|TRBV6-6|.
CASMSIANSYNEQFF
TGTGCCAGCATGTCAATAGCGAACTCCTACAATGAGCAGTTCTTC
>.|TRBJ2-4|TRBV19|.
CASQQENIQYF
TGTGCCAGCCAACAGGAAAACATTCAGTACTTC
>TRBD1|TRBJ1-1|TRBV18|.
CASSPPGQQNTEAFF
TGTGCCAGCTCACCTCCGGGACAGCAGAACACTGAAGCTTTCTTT
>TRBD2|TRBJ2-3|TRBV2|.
CASNGAGGPDTQYF
TGTGCCAGCAATGGAGCGGGAGGGCCAGATACGCAGTATTTT
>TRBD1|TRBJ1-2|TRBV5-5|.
CASSSGQGYIRPF
TGTGCCAGCAGCTCGGGACAGGGGTACATCCGTCCCTTC
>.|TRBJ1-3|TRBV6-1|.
CATLTPGGNTIYF
TGTGCCACCCTGACCCCGGGAGGAAACACCATATATTTT
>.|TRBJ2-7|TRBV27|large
CASRGGSHSSYEQYF
TGTGCCAGTAGAGGGGGGTCTCATAGCTCCTACGAGCAGTACTTC
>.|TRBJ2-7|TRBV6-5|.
CASRLTSLSYEQYF
TGTGCCAGCCGACTTACTAGTTTATCCTACGAGCAGTACTTC
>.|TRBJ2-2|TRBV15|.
CATSRAGGRDTGELFF
TGTGCCACCAGCAGAGCGGGGGGCCGGGACACCGGGGAGCTGTTTTTT
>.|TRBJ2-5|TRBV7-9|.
CASSPRGGGIQETQYF
TGTGCCAGCAGCCCACGGGGCGGCGGGATCCAAGAGACCCAGTACTTC
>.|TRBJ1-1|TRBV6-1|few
CASSVDWEQVKAFF
TGTGCCAGCAGCGTGGATTGGGAACAGGTGAAAGCTTTCTTT
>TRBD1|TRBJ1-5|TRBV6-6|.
CASRPGGSNQPQHF
TGTGCCAGCAGACCAGGGGGTAGCAATCAGCCCCAGCATTTT
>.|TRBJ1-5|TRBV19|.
CASSPREAGSPQPQHF
TGTGCCAGTAGTCCCCGAGAGGCAGGTTCCCCTCAGCCCCAGCATTTT
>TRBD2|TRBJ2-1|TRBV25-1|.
CASSGLLADSYNEQFF
TGTGCCAGCAGTGGGCTACTAGCGGACTCCTACAATGAGCAGTTCTTC
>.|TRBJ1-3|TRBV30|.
CAWSPGIYGNTIYF
TGTGCCTGGAGCCCTGGAATCTATGGAAACACCATATATTTT
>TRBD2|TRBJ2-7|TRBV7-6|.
CASSLGTSGIDEQYF
TGTGCCAGCAGCTTAGGGACTAGTGGTATTGACGAGCAGTACTTC
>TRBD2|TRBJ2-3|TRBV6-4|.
CASSQTAGATDTQYF
TGTGCCAGCAGTCAAACAGCGGGGGCCACAGATACGCAGTATTTT
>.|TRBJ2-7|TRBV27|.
CASSLGLGEVYEQYF
TGTGCCAGCAGTTTAGGCCTCGGGGAGGTCTACGAGCAGTACTTC
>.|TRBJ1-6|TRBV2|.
CASKAKSSYNSPLHF
TGTGCCAGCAAGGCGAAGAGCTCCTATAATTCACCCCTCCACTTT
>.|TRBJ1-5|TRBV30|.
CAWSFGGDQPQHF
TGTGCCTGGAGTTTCGGGGGGGATCAGCCCCAGCATTTT
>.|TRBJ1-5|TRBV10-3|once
CAISEGGYNQPQHF
TGTGCCATCAGTGAGGGGGGTTACAATCAGCCCCAGCATTTT
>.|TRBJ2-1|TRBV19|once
CASMVELGYNEQFF
TGTGCCAGTATGGTGGAGCTAGGCTACAATGAGCAGTTCTTC
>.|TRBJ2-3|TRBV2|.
CASSPGILAGQADTQYF
TGTGCCAGCAGCCCCGGAATATTAGCGGGACAGGCAGATACGCAGTATTTT
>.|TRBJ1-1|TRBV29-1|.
CSVEDLREVEAFF
TGCAGCGTTGAAGATTTGAGGGAGGTTGAAGCTTTCTTT
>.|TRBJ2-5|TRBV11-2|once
CASSLGVGETQYF
TGTGCCAGCAGCTTAGGGGTGGGGGAGACCCAGTACTTC
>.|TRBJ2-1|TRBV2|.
CASSPFRGGYNEQFF
TGTGCCAGCAGTCCCTTTCGAGGGGGATACAATGAGCAGTTCTTC
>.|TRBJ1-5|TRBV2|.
CASSERLGANQPQHF
TGTGCCAGCAGTGAGCGGCTTGGGGCTAATCAGCCCCAGCATTTT
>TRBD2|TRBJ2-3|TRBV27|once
CASSLGTSGRRDTQYF
TGTGCCAGCAGTCTCGGGACTAGCGGAAGGAGGGATACGCAGTATTTT
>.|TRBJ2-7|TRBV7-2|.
CASSPSSSYEQYF
TGTGCCAGCAGCCCTAGTAGCTCCTACGAGCAGTACTTC
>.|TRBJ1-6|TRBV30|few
CAWEDWSSYNSPLHF
TGTGCCTGGGAAGACTGGAGCTCCTATAATTCACCCCTCCACTTT
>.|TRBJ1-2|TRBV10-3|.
CAIREEGDYYGYTF
TGTGCCATCAGAGAGGAGGGGGACTACTATGGCTACACCTTC
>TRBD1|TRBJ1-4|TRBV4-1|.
CASSHRQGGTDEKLFF
TGCGCCAGCAGCCACCGACAGGGGGGAACTGATGAAAAACTGTTTTTT
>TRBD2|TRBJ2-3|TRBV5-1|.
CASSWRLAGGTDTQYF
TGCGCCAGCAGCTGGCGACTAGCGGGAGGCACAGATACGCAGTATTTT
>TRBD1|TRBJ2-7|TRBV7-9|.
CASSLGGDRRARAYEQYF
TGTGCCAGCAGCTTAGGGGGGGACAGGAGGGCGCGAGCCTACGAGCAGTACTTC
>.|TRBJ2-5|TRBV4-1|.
CASSQMGQGTQYF
TGCGCCAGCAGCCAAATGGGGCAAGGGACCCAGTACTTC
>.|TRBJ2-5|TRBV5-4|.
CASSRDLQETQYF
TGTGCCAGCAGCCGGGACCTTCAAGAGACCCAGTACTTC
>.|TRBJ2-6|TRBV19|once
CASMWAASSGANVLTF
TGTGCCAGTATGTGGGCAGCGAGCTCTGGGGCCAACGTCCTGACTTTC
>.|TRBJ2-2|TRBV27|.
CASRGIGELFF
TGTGCCAGCAGGGGAATCGGGGAGCTGTTTTTT